This TCR beta chain was profiled in a study of beta chain features in type 1 diabetes. Germline CDR1 reads SGHNT; CDR2 reads YYREEE (reference sequence). V was pared by 4 bases and J by 2 bases, with 13 bases between. There are 14 residues in the CDR3. This clone showed up just a few times. Its antigen remains unidentified. Whole-study results and caveats: Researchers report that Type 1 diabetes patients had moderately but significantly shorter TCRB CDR3s across all four CD4+ subsets.

cDNA synthesis used the whole RNA isolate, giving expressed TCRB sequences. TCRdb's table, derived via immunoSEQ multiplex PCR, lists solely in-frame clones and lacks some. The sample carries 250,000 to 300,000 clones, less than 30% recorded once. The TCR was taken from a woman aged 30 to 39 with type 1 diabetes. The J gene is TRBJ2-7, the V gene TRBV5-4; TRBD1 might be the D (5 bases). Input material: naive CD4+ T cells from blood. Here the CDR3 DNA reads TGTGCCAGCAGCACCCAGGACACCGCCTACGAGCAGTACTTC. Its protein product is CASSTQDTAYEQYF.